This T cell receptor (beta chain) was documented in a study of blood T cell repertoires in COVID-19. Study details: Acute and convalescent COVID-19 specimens originated in the United States, Italy and Spain. Sample material is recorded as cDNA or gDNA derived from T cells, B-cell-depleted T cells, or PBMCs.

The CDR3 totals 17 residues. The trim removed 0 bases at V and 8 bases at J, leaving 14 bases unmatched. The germline CDR1 and CDR2 sequences are SGHRS and YFSETQ. The sample holds one count of this clone. Per the authors' pipeline: Nucleated cell number was recorded as an estimate derived from reference gene primer amplification. Repertoires were generated with immunoSEQ multiplex PCR, while TCRdb's copy carries only in-frame clones and drops some. The V and J calls and clone size come from that table; D and trimming were worked out from the DNA. The sample has approximately 110,000 clones, around 83% seen once; the top ten hold approximately 3%. During active infection, Seattle patients enrolled and were then monitored through disease.

V gene TRBV5-1 combines with J gene TRBJ1-2; 9 positions match TRBD1. Sequencing used peripheral blood. This TCR derives from a woman of 80 years or more with COVID-19, enrolled during active disease. The DNA of the CDR3 is TGCGCCAGCAGCTTGGGCGGGACAGGGCGAATAATTAGCGGCTACACCTTC. Translated, it gives CASSLGGTGRIISGYTF.